This T cell receptor (beta chain) is from a study of T cell responses to AZD1222 COVID-19 vaccine. Whole-study results and caveats: Baseline seropositives among AZD1222 recipients totaled only 5 to 7. Clonal diversity may have been underestimated, and the donors were mostly white British, with more females than males. Spike-wide coverage was observed for vaccine-associated CD4 TCRs, with dominant responses at 160-218 and 743-854.

Concerning this clone itself: Its antigen is undetermined.

This table comes from immunoSEQ multiplex PCR, and its TCRdb copy is limited to in-frame clones, with some not included. The sample includes around 75,000 clones, around 88% of them seen just once. The J segment lost 0 bases and the V segment lost 3 bases, leaving 1 base of the junction unmatched. Germline assignment: CDR1 MNHNS and CDR2 SASEGT. The CDR3 loop spans 14 amino acids. The chain combines TRBV6-1 with TRBJ1-1; 7 bases match TRBD1. This specimen was peripheral blood, taken 28 days after the second dose of the MenACWY control vaccine. This receptor was identified in an adult who received the MenACWY meningococcal vaccine as a control. The CDR3: CASSETGLNTEAFF. The CDR3 nucleotides read TGTGCCAGCAGTGAGACAGGGCTGAACACTGAAGCTTTCTTT.